One and the same sample provided the 32 T cell receptor beta chains below, sequenced in a study of Ad26.COV2.S vaccination and SARS-CoV-2 variants. The data were produced by immunoSEQ multiplex PCR, yet TCRdb's version contains in-frame clones alone and is incomplete. This table holds roughly 400,000 clones, about nine tenths found once. The sample's treatment: some 19 received Ad26.COV2.S at low or high dose, single or two shots; several received placebo; per-sample allocation not given. Sampling was performed 63 days after the first vaccine or placebo injection. Source: peripheral blood, taken in a trial of Ad26.COV2.S vaccine versus placebo. The origin of the receptors is a person between 18 and 59 years old who received the Ad26.COV2.S COVID-19 vaccine or a placebo.

The chain joins TRBV28 to TRBJ1-4; tentative D call: TRBD1 (6 bases). The V gene's germline CDR1 is MDHEN and CDR2 SYDVKM. The ends were cut back, 4 bases at V and 8 bases at J, with 14 bases in the middle. The CDR3 totals 14 residues. The CDR3 coding sequence is TGTGCCAGCAGTTCTCCACAGGGCCGGGAAAAACTGTTTTTT. Translating it yields CASSSPQGREKLFF.

The chain employs TRBV10-3 and TRBJ1-5; 8 nucleotides align to TRBD1. V shed 4 bases and J 5 bases; nucleotides not matched to a gene: 4. The germline gives CDR1 ENHRY, CDR2 SYGVKD. CDR3 size: 14 residues. The CDR3 DNA reads TGTGCCATCAGTGCTGCCAGGGGGCATCAGCCCCAGCATTTT. Its translation is CAISAARGHQPQHF.

This rearrangement joins TRBV28 to TRBJ2-7; D is perhaps TRBD2 (5 bases). V was clipped by 8 bases and J by 3 bases, with 8 bases between them. CDR3 length equals 11 residues. Germline CDR1 and CDR2: MDHEN and SYDVKM. The CDR3: CASALGYEQYF. DNA of the CDR3: TGTGCCAGCGCACTAGGCTACGAGCAGTACTTC.

The genes are TRBV27 and TRBJ2-2, with 7 bases aligning to TRBD2. The V gene end was trimmed by 6 bases and the J gene end by 4 bases; junction bases not matched to a gene: 8. The V gene's germline CDR1 is MNHEY and CDR2 SMNVEV (reference sequence). The CDR3 loop spans 15 amino acids. In nucleotides, the CDR3 is TGTGCCAGCAGCTATCGGGGGGTTGGCACCGGGGAGCTGTTTTTT. This encodes CASSYRGVGTGELFF.

The gene calls are TRBV5-8 and TRBJ1-5; no firm D call. The CDR3 extends over 15 amino acids. The germline V gene has CDR1 SGHTS and CDR2 YDEGEE. Trimming removed 0 bases at V and 1 base at J, with 8 bases between. CDR3 residues: CASSLGSGSNQPQHF. CDR3 DNA sequence: TGTGCCAGCAGCTTGGGCAGTGGAAGCAATCAGCCCCAGCATTTT.

V gene TRBV27 combines with J gene TRBJ2-1, with D hard to call. The length of the CDR3 is 15 residues. With 6 bases removed from V and 0 bases from J, the gap between germline ends came to 12 bases. Germline CDR1 and CDR2: MNHEY and SMNVEV (reference sequence). The DNA of the CDR3 is TGTGCCAGCAGATTTTCTGGGGACTCCTACAATGAGCAGTTCTTC. Translated, it gives CASRFSGDSYNEQFF.

The chain combines TRBV5-4 with TRBJ2-7; possible D gene TRBD2, 6 bases. This CDR3 spans 14 amino acids. From germline, CDR1 is SGHNT and CDR2 YYREEE (reference sequence). V lost 4 bases to trimming and J lost 0 bases, with 11 bases between them. CDR3 loop: CASSLETSSYEQYF. DNA of the CDR3: TGTGCCAGCAGCCTAGAGACTAGCTCCTACGAGCAGTACTTC.

The rearrangement joins TRBV5-5 to TRBJ1-5; unclear D gene. This CDR3 is 13 amino acids long. Looked up from germline, CDR1 is SGHKS and CDR2 is YYEKEE (reference sequence). V was cut by 4 bases and J by 6 bases, with 11 bases left in between. The CDR3 bases are TGTGCCAGCAGCCCGCGACCGGGTCAGCCCCAGCATTTT. Amino acid sequence: CASSPRPGQPQHF.

This chain links TRBV6-5 with TRBJ2-5; no clear D gene. Germline V lookup: CDR1 MNHEY, CDR2 SVGAGI. Trimming pared 2 bases from V and 2 bases from J, leaving 6 bases between. This CDR3 is 13 amino acids long. The CDR3 DNA follows: TGTGCCAGCAGTTACGGGGTACAAGAGACCCAGTACTTC. Translation: CASSYGVQETQYF.

The chain couples TRBV9 to TRBJ2-1; D assignment may be TRBD1 or TRBD2 (5 bases each). The V end lost 2 bases, the J end lost 3 bases, and 9 bases lay between the germline ends. The CDR3 has 14 residues. In germline, CDR1 is SGDLS, CDR2 YYNGEE. The CDR3: CASSVGPSYNEQFF. The CDR3 DNA sequence: TGTGCCAGCAGCGTGGGACCCAGCTACAATGAGCAGTTCTTC. The variable domain in full, completed from reference TRBV9 and TRBJ2-1, reads DSGVTQTPKHLITATGQRVTLRCSPRSGDLSVYWYQQSLDQGLQFLIQYYNGEERAKGNILERFSAQQFPDLHSELNLSSLELGDSALYFCASSVGPSYNEQFFGPGTRLTVL.

The rearrangement joins TRBV28 to TRBJ1-1, with 12 bases that match TRBD1. With V trimmed by 6 bases and J by 10 bases, 6 bases remained unmatched. The CDR3 sequence is 13 residues long. CDR1 and CDR2 from the germline V gene are MDHEN and SYDVKM. For the CDR3, the DNA is TGTGCCAGCAGCCGGGACAGGGGGCGGGGAGCTTTCTTT. The encoded protein is CASSRDRGRGAFF.

This chain uses TRBV3-1 (or the pseudogene TRBV3-2) with TRBJ2-1; unclear D gene. V lost 5 bases to trimming and J lost 9 bases, with 14 bases between them. Germline CDR1 reads LGHDT; CDR2 reads YNNKEL (reference sequence). CDR3 length equals 13 residues. For the CDR3, the DNA is TGTGCCAGCAGCTCAAGGTCCCGATTTGAGCAGTTCTTC. Protein: CASSSRSRFEQFF.

The CDR3 loop reads CSVTLTGGASYTF. In nucleotides, the CDR3 is TGCAGCGTGACGCTTACAGGGGGCGCGAGCTACACCTTC. The rearrangement uses TRBV29-1 and TRBJ1-2; 9 bases are a match to TRBD1. Germline CDR1 and CDR2: SQVTM and ANQGSEA. This CDR3 is 13 amino acids long. Trimming at V came to 6 bases and at J to 9 bases, leaving 11 bases not matched to a gene. The whole variable domain, remainder taken from reference TRBV29-1 and TRBJ1-2, is SAVISQKPSRDICQRGTSLTIQCQVDSQVTMMFWYRQQPGQSLTLIATANQGSEATYESGFVIDKFPISRPNLTFSTLTVSNMSPEDSSIYLCSVTLTGGASYTFGSGTRLTVV.

The chain has TRBV28 and TRBJ2-1; unclear D gene. Germline V gene sequence: CDR1 MDHEN, CDR2 SYDVKM. The CDR3 loop spans 14 amino acids. Between the trimmed V and J ends, which lost 1 base and 2 bases, there was a span of 6 bases. The CDR3 reads CASSLSPAYNEQFF. The CDR3 DNA sequence: TGTGCCAGCAGTTTATCCCCGGCCTACAATGAGCAGTTCTTC.

This clone was seen a single time. This chain uses TRBV9 with TRBJ2-3; no clear D gene. This CDR3 is built from 15 residues. Germline CDR1 reads SGDLS; CDR2 reads YYNGEE. V was trimmed by 3 bases and J by 7 bases, leaving 18 bases between them. CDR3 DNA: TGTGCCAGCAGCGAGACGGCTGGGGTCATTAATACGCAGTATTTT. It encodes CASSETAGVINTQYF.

The chain uses TRBV7-2 and TRBJ2-3, with TRBD1 identical over 8 bases. Germline-derived CDR1 and CDR2 are SGHTA and FQGNSA. V shed 1 base and J 4 bases; nucleotides not matched to a gene: 13. This CDR3 is 18 amino acids long. CDR3 sequence reads: CASSLDVPGRGRADTQYF. The CDR3 DNA reads as TGTGCCAGCAGCTTAGATGTCCCGGGCAGGGGGCGTGCAGATACGCAGTATTTT.

The chain employs TRBV7-2 and TRBJ2-7; 7 bases align to TRBD1. This CDR3 comprises 15 residues. Trimming removed 6 bases from V and 1 base from J; junction bases left unmatched: 9. Germline V gene data show CDR1 as SGHTA and CDR2 as FQGNSA. Here the CDR3 DNA reads TGTGCCAGCAGTCGGACGCCGGGACAGTCCTACGAGCAGTACTTC. It specifies CASSRTPGQSYEQYF.

This clone was observed a few times. The chain is built from TRBV5-5 and TRBJ2-7, with D possibly matching TRBD2 (6 bases). From germline, CDR1 is SGHKS and CDR2 YYEKEE (reference sequence). The germline V and J ends were trimmed by 6 bases and 4 bases, with 17 bases remaining between them. The CDR3 is 14 amino acids. The CDR3: CASTPQTGRYEQYF. The CDR3 nucleotides are TGTGCCAGCACCCCCCAAACGGGGAGGTACGAGCAGTACTTC.

The chain joins TRBV19 to TRBJ2-5; D might be TRBD1 or TRBD2, each matching 5 bases. Germline assignment: CDR1 LNHDA and CDR2 SQIVND (reference sequence). The V end was cut by 5 bases, the J end by 1 base, with 11 bases between. The CDR3 has 14 amino acids. The CDR3 DNA is TGTGCCAGTAGTCCCTGGGGGATCCAAGAGACCCAGTACTTC. Its protein is CASSPWGIQETQYF.

This clone was recorded a few times. The J gene is TRBJ2-3, the V gene TRBV6-5; 9 nucleotides match TRBD2. With V trimmed by 7 bases and J by 0 bases, 5 bases remained unmatched. This CDR3 contains 15 residues. The germline V gene has CDR1 MNHEY and CDR2 SVGAGI. The CDR3 loop reads CASIQLAGSTDTQYF. The DNA of the CDR3 is TGTGCCAGCATTCAACTAGCGGGTAGCACAGATACGCAGTATTTT.

The gene calls are TRBV3-1 (or the pseudogene TRBV3-2) and TRBJ2-4; 8 bases agree with TRBD2. The V gene's germline CDR1 is LGHDT and CDR2 YNNKEL (reference sequence). V lost 0 bases and J lost 9; bases outside the gene matches: 10. The CDR3 totals 16 residues. The CDR3 loop reads CASSQDPAGAALIQYF. CDR3 bases: TGTGCCAGCAGCCAAGATCCAGCGGGAGCTGCACTCATTCAGTACTTC.

The chain has TRBV29-1 and TRBJ2-7; D is perhaps TRBD1 or TRBD2 (5 bases each). Germline assignment: CDR1 SQVTM and CDR2 ANQGSEA. Between the trimmed V and J ends, which lost 5 bases and 4 bases, there was a span of 18 bases. The CDR3 spans 14 residues. CDR3 sequence: CSVRIRDPRYEQYF. The CDR3 DNA reads TGCAGCGTTCGAATCCGGGACCCGCGATACGAGCAGTACTTC.

V gene TRBV7-9 combines with J gene TRBJ1-6; D remains unclear. The germline CDR1 and CDR2 sequences are SEHNR and FQNEAQ (reference sequence). There are 15 residues in the CDR3. V gave up 2 bases and J gave up 5 bases, with 10 bases separating them. DNA for the CDR3: TGTGCCAGCAGCTTATTCGTGGCGGATAATTCACCCCTCCACTTT. Its translation: CASSLFVADNSPLHF.

The J gene is TRBJ2-2, the V gene TRBV5-1, with no clear D. The V and J ends lost 0 bases and 4 bases respectively, with 7 bases between them. The germline V gene has CDR1 SGHRS and CDR2 YFSETQ. CDR3 length: 14 amino acids. The CDR3 spells CASSLEQRTGELFF. In nucleotides, the CDR3 is TGCGCCAGCAGCTTGGAACAGCGCACCGGGGAGCTGTTTTTT.

The chain has TRBV2 and TRBJ1-6; 7 bases are a match to TRBD1. In germline, CDR1 is SNHLY, CDR2 FYNNEI. V dropped 7 bases and J dropped 10; count of bases not matched to a gene: 7. The CDR3 runs to 13 residues. CDR3 nucleotide sequence: TGTGCCAGCACACCGACAGGGTCATCACCCCTCCACTTT. Protein sequence: CASTPTGSSPLHF. The entire variable domain, with the rest obtained from reference TRBV2 and TRBJ1-6, is as follows: EPEVTQTPSHQVTQMGQEVILRCVPISNHLYFYWYRQILGQKVEFLVSFYNNEISEKSEIFDDQFSVERPDGSNFTLKIRSTKLEDSAMYFCASTPTGSSPLHFGNGTRLTVT.

The gene calls are TRBV2 and TRBJ1-5, with D possibly TRBD1 on 6 matching bases. This CDR3 is 15 amino acids long. V shed 4 bases and J shed 0 bases, with 10 bases lying between them. CDR1 and CDR2 from the germline V gene are SNHLY and FYNNEI. The chain's CDR3 is CASSAGHSSNQPQHF. CDR3 nucleotide sequence: TGTGCCAGCAGTGCGGGACACTCTAGCAATCAGCCCCAGCATTTT.

In DNA, the CDR3 is TGTGCCAGCAGCCTCCCCGCGAGGTCTGGGGCCAACGTCCTGACTTTC. Its protein is CASSLPARSGANVLTF. The chain is built from TRBV27 and TRBJ2-6; D gene uncertain. Germline V gives CDR1 MNHEY, CDR2 SMNVEV (reference sequence). V lost 6 bases, J lost 1 base, and 13 bases lay in between. The CDR3 runs 16 residues.

J is TRBJ1-1 and V is TRBV29-1; D is perhaps TRBD1 (5 bases). The germline gives CDR1 SQVTM, CDR2 ANQGSEA. The CDR3 totals 12 residues. V gave up 7 bases and J gave up 0 bases, with 9 bases separating them. The CDR3 DNA is TGCAGCGCCGGGACCCTGAACACTGAAGCTTTCTTT. Translated: CSAGTLNTEAFF.

The rearrangement joins TRBV19 to TRBJ2-1, with D perhaps assigned TRBD1 or TRBD2 (5 bases each). Trimming removed 5 bases at V and 6 bases at J, with 14 bases between. This CDR3 region has 14 residues. CDR1 is LNHDA, CDR2 SQIVND, per germline (reference sequence). The CDR3 DNA reads TGTGCCAGTAGTGTGGGACCTGCGTCCAATGAGCAGTTCTTC. Its protein is CASSVGPASNEQFF.

The chain has TRBV29-1 and TRBJ2-7; TRBD2 is a possible D gene (5 bases). CDR1 SQVTM and CDR2 ANQGSEA come from the germline V gene. V lost 6 bases, J lost 7 bases, and 16 bases lay in between. The CDR3 loop spans 12 amino acids. In DNA form, the CDR3 reads TGCAGCGTGAGTCCGGGAAACCAGGAGCAGTACTTC. Translated: CSVSPGNQEQYF.

The chain uses TRBV19 and TRBJ2-1; 7 nucleotides line up with TRBD2. J gave up 6 bases and V 3 bases, and 5 bases lay outside the gene matches. Germline assignment: CDR1 LNHDA and CDR2 SQIVND (reference sequence). This CDR3 comprises 14 residues. CDR3 residues: CASSISGPFNEQFF. CDR3 DNA sequence: TGTGCCAGTAGTATTAGCGGGCCGTTCAATGAGCAGTTCTTC.

For this clone: An end of the junction differs from the germline gene, which may be a read error. This chain uses TRBV7-7 with TRBJ2-3; D is perhaps TRBD1 (5 bases). Per germline, CDR1 SSHAT and CDR2 FNYEAQ (reference sequence). CDR3 length: 13 amino acids. CDR3 nucleotides: TGTGCTAGCAGCCGACAGCTCACAGATACGCAGTATTTT. It specifies CASSRQLTDTQYF.